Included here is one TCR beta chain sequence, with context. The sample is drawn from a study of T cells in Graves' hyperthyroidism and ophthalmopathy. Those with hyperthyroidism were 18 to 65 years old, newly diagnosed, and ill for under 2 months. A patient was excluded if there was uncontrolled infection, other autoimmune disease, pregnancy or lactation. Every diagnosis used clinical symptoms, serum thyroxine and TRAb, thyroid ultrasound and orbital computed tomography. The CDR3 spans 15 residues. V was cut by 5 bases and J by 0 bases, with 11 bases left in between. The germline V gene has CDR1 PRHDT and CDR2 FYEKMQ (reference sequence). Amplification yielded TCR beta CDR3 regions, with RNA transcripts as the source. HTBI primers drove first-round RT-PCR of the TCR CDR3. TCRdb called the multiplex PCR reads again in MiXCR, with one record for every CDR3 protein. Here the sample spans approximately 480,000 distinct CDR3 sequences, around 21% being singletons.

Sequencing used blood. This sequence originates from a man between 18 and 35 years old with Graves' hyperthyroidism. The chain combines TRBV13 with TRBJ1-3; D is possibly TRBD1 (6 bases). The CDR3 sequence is CASSPWTVSGNTIYF. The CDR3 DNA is TGTGCCAGCAGCCCCTGGACAGTCTCTGGAAACACCATATATTTT.